Shown below are 15 T cell receptor beta chains from a single sample sequenced in a study of cytomegalovirus exposure and HLA in healthy donors. Use of 60 Vbeta and 13 Jbeta primers characterized the PCR. TCRdb's copy holds only in-frame clones and misses some; the assay was immunoSEQ multiplex PCR. In the table there are over 100,000 clones, 73% of which are singletons. The sample comprised PBMCs. These receptors all come from a woman in her thirties or forties in good health and CMV-seropositive.

This chain uses TRBV7-8 with TRBJ2-7; 9 bases match TRBD1. CDR3 size: 14 residues. V was pared by 0 bases and J by 5 bases, with 2 bases of the junction left unmatched. The germline CDR1 and CDR2 sequences are SGHVS and FQNEAQ. CDR3 sequence: CASSLAGTGHEQYF. CDR3 DNA: TGTGCCAGCAGCTTAGCCGGGACAGGGCACGAGCAGTACTTC.

The chain joins TRBV11-3 to TRBJ2-7, with a tentative D call TRBD2 (5 bases). Germline lookup yields CDR1 SGHNT and CDR2 YENEEA. Trimming removed 2 bases at V and 6 bases at J, with 11 bases between. The CDR3 totals 13 residues. In DNA form, the CDR3 reads TGTGCCAGCAGCTTAACTAGTTTTAGCGAGCAGTACTTC. This gives the protein CASSLTSFSEQYF. The whole variable domain, remainder taken from reference TRBV11-3 and TRBJ2-7, is EAGVVQSPRYKIIEKKQPVAFWCNPISGHNTLYWYLQNLGQGPELLIRYENEEAVDDSQLPKDRFSAERLKGVDSTLKIQPAELGDSAVYLCASSLTSFSEQYFGPGTRLTVT.

The chain links TRBV9 to TRBJ2-2; 7 bases fit TRBD2. The CDR3 totals 16 residues. CDR1 is SGDLS and CDR2 is YYNGEE in the germline V gene. With 0 bases clipped from V and 6 bases from J, the junction kept 8 bases outside the gene matches. The CDR3 nucleotides are TGTGCCAGCAGCGTAGTCGCTAGCGGTATGGCCGGGGAGCTGTTTTTT. Protein: CASSVVASGMAGELFF.

The CDR3 region is CSVGQNTGELFF. Here the CDR3 DNA reads TGCAGCGTGGGACAGAACACCGGGGAGCTGTTTTTT. The J gene is TRBJ2-2, the V gene TRBV29-1, with D possibly matching TRBD1 (6 bases). Germline loops: CDR1 SQVTM, CDR2 ANQGSEA. The CDR3 consists of 12 residues. V lost 6 bases and J lost 1, with 6 bases in between.

The rearrangement uses TRBV19 and TRBJ1-4; 9 bases match TRBD1. CDR3 length: 14 amino acids. Germline-derived CDR1 and CDR2 are LNHDA and SQIVND (reference sequence). Unmatched junction bases numbered 5, after V lost 7 bases and J lost 5 bases. The CDR3 is CASTSDRGNEKLFF. CDR3 DNA: TGTGCCAGTACCTCAGACAGGGGGAATGAAAAACTGTTTTTT. The complete variable domain, with remaining parts taken from reference TRBV19 and TRBJ1-4, reads DGGITQSPKYLFRKEGQNVTLSCEQNLNHDAMYWYRQDPGQGLRLIYYSQIVNDFQKGDIAEGYSVSREKKESFPLTVTSAQKNPTAFYLCASTSDRGNEKLFFGSGTQLSVL.

This chain links TRBV25-1 with TRBJ1-4; the D gene is possibly TRBD1 (6 bases). Trimming left V 4 bases short and J 6 bases short, with 18 bases between. Germline V gene data show CDR1 as MGHDK and CDR2 as SYGVNS. This CDR3 contains 16 residues. The CDR3 sequence is CASSVLYRVEYEKLFF. The CDR3 bases are TGTGCCAGCAGTGTTCTATACAGGGTAGAGTATGAAAAACTGTTTTTT. Full variable domain (outside the CDR3, taken from reference TRBV25-1 and TRBJ1-4): EADIYQTPRYLVIGTGKKITLECSQTMGHDKMYWYQQDPGMELHLIHYSYGVNSTEKGDLSSESTVSRIRTEHFPLTLESARPSHTSQYLCASSVLYRVEYEKLFFGSGTQLSVL.

A few counts support this clone. The gene calls are TRBV19 and TRBJ2-7; D remains unclear. The germline V and J ends were trimmed by 5 bases and 4 bases, with 21 bases remaining between them. The CDR3 has 16 amino acids. The germline gives CDR1 LNHDA, CDR2 SQIVND (reference sequence). The DNA of the CDR3 is TGTGCCAGTAGTTACGGTAAGACACAATCGCAGTACGAGCAGTACTTC. Its translation: CASSYGKTQSQYEQYF.

This rearrangement joins TRBV6-5 to TRBJ1-2; TRBD1 aligns across 9 bases. From germline, CDR1 is MNHEY and CDR2 SVGAGI. This CDR3 has 16 amino acids. V lost 0 bases to trimming and J lost 3 bases; unmatched junction nucleotides: 5. As DNA, the CDR3 is TGTGCCAGCAGTTACTCCGGGGGACAGGGCTACTATGGCTACACCTTC. The encoded protein is CASSYSGGQGYYGYTF.

This clone was seen many times. The J gene is TRBJ1-4, the V gene TRBV6-1; D ambiguous. This CDR3 is built from 15 residues. Germline loops: CDR1 MNHNS, CDR2 SASEGT. The V gene lost 1 base and the J gene lost 7 bases, with 13 bases spanning the gap. For the CDR3, the DNA is TGTGCCAGCAGTGAAGGATGGCGGGGAGTTGAAAAACTGTTTTTT. It codes for CASSEGWRGVEKLFF.

This clone was counted a few times. This sequence joins TRBV7-2 and TRBJ2-5; TRBD1 aligns across 10 bases. Trimming at V came to 5 bases and at J to 3 bases, leaving 6 bases not matched to a gene. The V gene's germline CDR1 is SGHTA and CDR2 FQGNSA. The CDR3 totals 15 residues. The CDR3 coding sequence is TGTGCCAGCAGCCCGGGACAGGGGCACAAAGAGACCCAGTACTTC. It is translated as CASSPGQGHKETQYF.

V gene TRBV5-8 combines with J gene TRBJ2-1, with 7 bases identical to TRBD2. The CDR3 sequence is 14 residues long. The V segment lost 2 bases and the J segment 6 bases; nucleotides outside the gene matches: 5. Per germline, CDR1 SGHTS and CDR2 YDEGEE. DNA of the CDR3: TGTGCCAGCAGCTTTTGGGGGAGGGGCAATGAGCAGTTCTTC. It codes for CASSFWGRGNEQFF.

V usage is TRBV21-1 and J usage is TRBJ2-2; the D segment call TRBD2 is taken from the table without a DNA check. TRBV21-1 is deemed a pseudogene. The CDR3 runs to 18 residues. The CDR3 region has the DNA TGTGCCAGCAGCAATAGGGCCGGGAGGGAAGACGGCACCGGGGAGCTGTTTTTT. This sequence encodes CASSNRAGREDGTGELFF.

The chain is built from TRBV7-9 and TRBJ2-1; 8 bases are a match to TRBD1. Unmatched junction bases numbered 9, after V lost 4 bases and J lost 7 bases. The CDR3 consists of 15 residues. CDR1 and CDR2 from the germline V gene are SEHNR and FQNEAQ (reference sequence). CDR3: CASSSRGTGGNEQFF. CDR3 sequence (DNA): TGTGCCAGCAGCTCTAGGGGTACAGGGGGGAATGAGCAGTTCTTC. Using reference TRBV7-9 and TRBJ2-1 for the parts outside the CDR3, the full variable domain is DTGVSQNPRHKITKRGQNVTFRCDPISEHNRLYWYRQTLGQGPEFLTYFQNEAQLEKSRLLSDRFSAERPKGSFSTLEIQRTEQGDSAMYLCASSSRGTGGNEQFFGPGTRLTVL.

This clone was counted only a few times. The CDR3 nucleotides are TGTGCCAGCAGTTACGACAGAATGAACACTGAAGCTTTCTTT. Its translation: CASSYDRMNTEAFF. V is TRBV6-6 and J is TRBJ1-1; tentatively, D is TRBD1 (5 bases). The V end lost 2 bases, the J end lost 0 bases, and 7 bases lay between the germline ends. The germline CDR1 and CDR2 sequences are MNHNY and SVGAGI (reference sequence). This CDR3 has 14 residues.

This clone appeared a single time. The V call is TRBV7-3, the J call TRBJ2-1; 9 bases map to TRBD2. V gave up 8 bases and J gave up 9 bases; unmatched junction bases: 14. The CDR3 length is 15 residues. Germline V gives CDR1 SGHTA, CDR2 FQGTGA. DNA for the CDR3: TGTGCCAGCCGCGGGTTCGCGGGGGGGCAGATTGAGCAGTTCTTC. This codes for CASRGFAGGQIEQFF. The full variable domain, rest sourced from reference TRBV7-3 and TRBJ2-1, is GAGVSQTPSNKVTEKGKYVELRCDPISGHTALYWYRQSLGQGPEFLIYFQGTGAADDSGLPNDRFFAVRPEGSVSTLKIQRTERGDSAVYLCASRGFAGGQIEQFFGPGTRLTVL.